A selection of T cell receptor beta chains follows, all from one sample in a study of T cells in Graves' hyperthyroidism and ophthalmopathy. MiXCR, applied by TCRdb to the multiplex PCR reads, yields one record per CDR3 protein. The sample has 600,000 to 700,000 distinct CDR3 sequences, just under 45% seen once. Sequenced input: peripheral blood or thyroid tissue (not recorded which). The source is an adult man with Graves' disease, either hyperthyroidism or ophthalmopathy (not recorded which). Both conserved end residues are part of each CDR3. Fields, in order: D gene, clone size, J gene, V gene, CDR3 protein, CDR3 DNA. The D gene is left open where the match is weak. Not all rows give a size; the values are once, few, many and, for expanded clones, a class.

D: .
size: .
J: TRBJ1-2
V: TRBV7-9
CDR3: CASSPGGDNYGYTF
DNA: TGTGCCAGCAGCCCAGGTGGAGATAACTATGGCTACACCTTC

D: TRBD1
size: few
J: TRBJ1-6
V: TRBV12-3/TRBV12-4
CDR3: CASSRTGTAYNSPLHF
DNA: TGTGCCAGCAGCCGAACCGGGACAGCCTATAATTCACCCCTCCACTTT

D: TRBD1
size: .
J: TRBJ1-6
V: TRBV10-3
CDR3: CAISEGQGGSPLHF
DNA: TGTGCCATCAGTGAGGGACAGGGAGGATCACCCCTCCACTTT

D: .
size: .
J: TRBJ1-4
V: TRBV29-1
CDR3: CSVEDHGRAGVLEKLFF
DNA: TGCAGCGTTGAAGATCACGGGAGGGCCGGCGTTCTTGAAAAACTGTTTTTT

D: TRBD2
size: few
J: TRBJ2-5
V: TRBV7-8
CDR3: CASSRLGTSGGQETQYF
DNA: TGTGCCAGCAGCCGCCTTGGGACTAGCGGGGGGCAAGAGACCCAGTACTTC

D: .
size: .
J: TRBJ2-5
V: TRBV29-1
CDR3: CSVEQGSGTQYF
DNA: TGCAGCGTTGAACAAGGGAGCGGGACCCAGTACTTC

D: .
size: many
J: TRBJ1-1
V: TRBV29-1
CDR3: CSVADRWRGLMNTEAFF
DNA: TGCAGCGTTGCGGATCGATGGAGGGGATTAATGAACACTGAAGCTTTCTTT

D: TRBD2
size: few
J: TRBJ2-2
V: TRBV7-2
CDR3: CATTTSGSGELFF
DNA: TGTGCCACAACGACTAGCGGGAGTGGGGAGCTGTTTTTT

D: .
size: .
J: TRBJ1-5
V: TRBV24-1
CDR3: CATSEGRTNQPQHF
DNA: TGTGCCACCAGTGAGGGACGGACCAATCAGCCCCAGCATTTT

D: .
size: .
J: TRBJ1-4
V: TRBV19
CDR3: CASSILAANEKLFF
DNA: TGTGCCAGTAGTATACTGGCGGCTAATGAAAAACTGTTTTTT

D: .
size: .
J: TRBJ1-2
V: TRBV5-4
CDR3: CASSSWFRASYGYTF
DNA: TGTGCCAGCAGCTCTTGGTTCAGGGCCTCCTATGGCTACACCTTC

D: .
size: many
J: TRBJ1-1
V: TRBV20-1
CDR3: CSARGHSNTEAFF
DNA: TGCAGTGCTAGAGGGCACTCGAACACTGAAGCTTTCTTT

D: .
size: once
J: TRBJ1-5
V: TRBV7-8
CDR3: CASRDRGAFQHF
DNA: TGTGCCAGCAGAGATCGGGGGGCGTTCCAGCATTTT